The rows below give T cell receptor beta chains drawn from one sample of a study of blood T cell repertoires in COVID-19. TCRdb's table, derived via immunoSEQ multiplex PCR, lists solely in-frame clones and lacks some. The table has approximately 200,000 clones, just under 85% seen once. Sequencing was done on a sample of peripheral blood. These receptors were taken from a human donor with acute or convalescent COVID-19. The donor label of this sample is uncertain. Each CDR3 is given with its conserved first and last residue. A D gene is named only where the DNA matches it firmly. Some rows have no size entry. The others give once, few or many, or a class for an expanded clone.

J gene: TRBJ2-1
CDR3 length: 14
D gene: TRBD2
V gene: TRBV11-2
clone size: .
CDR3 DNA: TGTGCCAGCAGCTCCGGACGGGGGGACAATGAGCAGTTCTTC
CDR3 protein: CASSSGRGDNEQFF

J gene: TRBJ2-1
CDR3 length: 15
D gene: TRBD2
V gene: TRBV30
clone size: .
CDR3 DNA: TGTGCCTGGAGTGTTCGGGCGGGAGGGTACAATGAGCAGTTCTTC
CDR3 protein: CAWSVRAGGYNEQFF

J gene: TRBJ1-2
CDR3 length: 15
D gene: TRBD1
V gene: TRBV4-1
clone size: .
CDR3 DNA: TGCGCCAGCAGCCCCCGGGACAGTACTAACTATGGCTACACCTTC
CDR3 protein: CASSPRDSTNYGYTF

J gene: TRBJ2-7
CDR3 length: 12
D gene: .
V gene: TRBV2
clone size: .
CDR3 DNA: TGTGCCAGCAGGGAACAGGTCTACGAGCAGTACTTC
CDR3 protein: CASREQVYEQYF

J gene: TRBJ2-7
CDR3 length: 14
D gene: TRBD2
V gene: TRBV10-3
clone size: .
CDR3 DNA: TGTGCCATCAGTGCGACGGGAGGACCCTACGAGCAGTACTTC
CDR3 protein: CAISATGGPYEQYF

J gene: TRBJ1-1
CDR3 length: 14
D gene: TRBD1
V gene: TRBV6-5
clone size: few
CDR3 DNA: TGTGCCAGCAGGCGTGGACAGGGAAACACTGAAGCTTTCTTT
CDR3 protein: CASRRGQGNTEAFF

J gene: TRBJ2-2
CDR3 length: 16
D gene: TRBD2
V gene: TRBV27
clone size: .
CDR3 DNA: TGTGCCAGCAGGCGTTTCGGAGCGGGGGACACCGGGGAGCTGTTTTTT
CDR3 protein: CASRRFGAGDTGELFF

J gene: TRBJ1-6
CDR3 length: 16
D gene: .
V gene: TRBV19
clone size: .
CDR3 DNA: TGTGCCAGTACCTCCCATCCGGACAGCCGCAATTCACCCCTCCACTTT
CDR3 protein: CASTSHPDSRNSPLHF

J gene: TRBJ1-2
CDR3 length: 14
D gene: TRBD1
V gene: TRBV28
clone size: .
CDR3 DNA: TGTGCCAGCAGTACGGGACAGGGCCGGAGTGGCTACACCTTC
CDR3 protein: CASSTGQGRSGYTF

J gene: TRBJ2-3
CDR3 length: 16
D gene: TRBD1
V gene: TRBV27
clone size: .
CDR3 DNA: TGTGCCAGCAGTGTGGGACAGGGGGCAAGCACAGATACGCAGTATTTT
CDR3 protein: CASSVGQGASTDTQYF

J gene: TRBJ2-1
CDR3 length: 15
D gene: TRBD1
V gene: TRBV7-3
clone size: .
CDR3 DNA: TGTGCCAGCAGTCAAGACAGGGCTTCCTACAATGAGCAGTTCTTC
CDR3 protein: CASSQDRASYNEQFF

J gene: TRBJ1-6
CDR3 length: 13
D gene: TRBD1
V gene: TRBV30
clone size: .
CDR3 DNA: TGTGCCTGGGACCGGGACAGTAATTCACCCCTCCACTTT
CDR3 protein: CAWDRDSNSPLHF

J gene: TRBJ2-4
CDR3 length: 15
D gene: .
V gene: TRBV25-1
clone size: .
CDR3 DNA: TGTGCCAGCAGTGAGGGGGGAGCGGCCAAAAACATTCAGTACTTC
CDR3 protein: CASSEGGAAKNIQYF

J gene: TRBJ2-3
CDR3 length: 16
D gene: TRBD2
V gene: TRBV7-3
clone size: .
CDR3 DNA: TGTGCCAGCAGCCGCAGCCTTAGCGGGAGGCCCGATACGCAGTATTTT
CDR3 protein: CASSRSLSGRPDTQYF

J gene: TRBJ2-1
CDR3 length: 13
D gene: .
V gene: TRBV29-1
clone size: .
CDR3 DNA: TGCAGCGTTGAAGGAAGGACACGCAGAGTGACCTTCTTC
CDR3 protein: CSVEGRTRRVTFF

J gene: TRBJ2-7
CDR3 length: 16
D gene: .
V gene: TRBV11-2
clone size: .
CDR3 DNA: TGTGCCAGCAGCTTAGATTCGGTCAGGGGCACCTACGAGCAGTACTTC
CDR3 protein: CASSLDSVRGTYEQYF